These T cell receptor beta chains were read from a single sample in a study of T cells in localized non-small cell lung cancer. The repertoire was sequenced with immunoSEQ multiplex PCR; TCRdb's copy has only in-frame clones and lacks some. The sample has under 15,000 clones, more than 70% seen once. Sequenced here: peripheral blood, sampled before any cancer treatment. The receptors originated from a male donor aged 60 or over with stage III lung adenocarcinoma. Both conserved end residues are part of each CDR3. A D gene is named only where the DNA matches it firmly. Expanded clones are given a class, and other clones once, few, many or no size at all.

>TRBJ1-5|TRBV6-5|-|TRBD1
TGTGCCAGCAGTCGGACAGGGAACGGCAATCAGCCCCAGCATTTT
CASSRTGNGNQPQHF
>TRBJ1-5|TRBV10-3|-|TRBD1
TGTGCCACAACCGGGACAGGGGGCAATCAGCCCCAGCATTTT
CATTGTGGNQPQHF
>TRBJ1-3|TRBV5-1|-|-
TGCGCCAGCAGCTTGTTAGCAGGCTCTGGAAACACCATATATTTT
CASSLLAGSGNTIYF
>TRBJ2-2|TRBV2|-|-
TGTGCCAGCAGTGCAGGGTCCGGGGAGCTGTTTTTT
CASSAGSGELFF
>TRBJ2-1|TRBV19|once|-
TGTGCCAGTAGTCCCTACGGGGGCAATGAGCAGTTCTTC
CASSPYGGNEQFF
>TRBJ1-4|TRBV6-5|-|-
TGTGCCAGCAGTTACGGAGTAGCAACTAATGAAAAACTGTTTTTT
CASSYGVATNEKLFF
>TRBJ2-7|TRBV13|few|TRBD2
TGTGCCAGCAGCTTAGGGACTAGCGCCTACGAGCAGTACTTC
CASSLGTSAYEQYF
>TRBJ1-2|TRBV5-1|-|-
TGCGCCAGCAGCTTAGGCAGGCTCCCCCTGAGTGGTAAACATGGCTACACCTTC
CASSLGRLPLSGKHGYTF
>TRBJ2-7|TRBV5-1|-|TRBD2
TGCGCCAGCAGCCCGACTAGCGGTGACTCCTACGAGCAGTACTTC
CASSPTSGDSYEQYF
>TRBJ1-5|TRBV29-1|-|TRBD1
TGCAGCGTTGCCCAGGGGGGGGACAATCAGCCCCAGCATTTT
CSVAQGGDNQPQHF
>TRBJ1-1|TRBV30|once|-
TGTGCCTGGAAGGGTGGGGGCTTCACTGAAGCTTTCTTT
CAWKGGGFTEAFF
>TRBJ2-7|TRBV30|-|TRBD1
TGTGCCTGGAGTCCTAAGGGGGACAGGGCCCTAGGGGAGCAGTACTTC
CAWSPKGDRALGEQYF
>TRBJ1-2|TRBV7-2|-|-
TGTGCCAGCAGCTTAGGACAGGCGGAGGGTGGCTACACCTTC
CASSLGQAEGGYTF
>TRBJ1-5|TRBV5-8|-|TRBD1
TGTGCCAGCAGCTTGTGGGGGACAGACAATCAGCCCCAGCATTTT
CASSLWGTDNQPQHF
>TRBJ1-6|TRBV6-5|-|-
TGTGCCAGCAGTTACCGAGACCCGGGCGGTAATTCACCCCTCCACTTT
CASSYRDPGGNSPLHF
>TRBJ1-2|TRBV7-8|-|-
TGTGCCAGCAGCCCCAACCGGCAGGGATCCCCCTATGGCTACACCTTC
CASSPNRQGSPYGYTF
>TRBJ2-5|TRBV10-2|-|TRBD2
TGCGCCAGCAAACACCCGGGACTAGCGGGGGGGAGGGGCAAAAAGGAGACCCAGTACTTC
CASKHPGLAGGRGKKETQYF
>TRBJ1-1|TRBV30|-|-
TGTGCCTGGAGAAGAGGGAACACTGAAGCTTTCTTT
CAWRRGNTEAFF
>TRBJ2-7|TRBV6-5|-|-
TGTGCCAGCAGTTACGCGGCCACACAGATCCCCTACGAGCAGTACTTC
CASSYAATQIPYEQYF
>TRBJ2-3|TRBV5-1|-|-
TGCGCCAGCAGCACTTGGCTAGTCGGCACAGATACGCAGTATTTT
CASSTWLVGTDTQYF
>TRBJ1-5|TRBV19|-|-
TGTGCCAGTAGTCCCCGACAGCTCCTTAGCAATCAGCCCCAGCATTTT
CASSPRQLLSNQPQHF